The 31 T cell receptor beta chains below were found in one sample sequenced in a study of spatial heterogeneity in lung cancer. One entry per CDR3 protein, called by TCRdb with MiXCR from the 5' RACE reads. The repertoire holds 10,000 or so distinct CDR3 sequences, with about 8.8% as singletons. No antigen is known for these receptors. As for time point: sample taken at primary tumor resection. Overall study results and limits: Counts of expanded alpha and beta TCRs within tumors tracked the tumor nonsynonymous mutation count.

The sequencing here drew on lung tumor tissue, taken at surgery. All receptors come from a male donor with early-stage non-small cell lung cancer.

There are many counts of this clonotype. The chain carries TRBV11-3 and TRBJ2-3, with TRBD2 matching over 7 bases. The trim removed 5 bases at V and 6 bases at J, leaving 11 bases unmatched. The germline gives CDR1 SGHNT, CDR2 YENEEA. The length of the CDR3 is 15 residues. CDR3 DNA: TGTGCCAGCAGCACCGGACTAGTCTTCGGTGATACGCAGTATTTT. Translation gives CASSTGLVFGDTQYF.

Relative to its sample, this clonotype is medium-sized. The V gene is TRBV5-4, the J gene TRBJ1-4, with a tentative D call TRBD1 (5 bases). Germline-derived CDR1 and CDR2 are SGHNT and YYREEE (reference sequence). The CDR3 covers 15 residues. Deletions cut 4 bases from V and 6 bases from J, with 16 bases between. The CDR3 protein is CASSLYRQMDEKLFF. As DNA, the CDR3 is TGTGCCAGCAGCCTTTACCGACAGATGGATGAAAAACTGTTTTTT.

This clonotype was recorded many times. The rearrangement uses TRBV7-2 and TRBJ1-3; D remains unclear. V lost 0 bases to trimming and J lost 1 base, with 4 bases between them. There are 14 residues in the CDR3. The V gene's germline CDR1 is SGHTA and CDR2 FQGNSA. The chain's CDR3 is CASSLAGSGNTIYF. CDR3 bases: TGTGCCAGCAGCTTAGCTGGGTCTGGAAACACCATATATTTT.

This clonotype showed up many times. The DNA for the CDR3 is TGTGCCAGCAGGGGAACGCCGGGGGACACCGGGGAGCTGTTTTTT. Residues: CASRGTPGDTGELFF. This rearrangement joins TRBV2 to TRBJ2-2; D might be TRBD2 (6 bases). The CDR3 spans 15 residues. In germline, CDR1 is SNHLY, CDR2 FYNNEI. Trimming removed 6 bases from V and 3 bases from J, with 14 bases in between. Using reference TRBV2 and TRBJ2-2 for the parts outside the CDR3, the full variable domain is EPEVTQTPSHQVTQMGQEVILRCVPISNHLYFYWYRQILGQKVEFLVSFYNNEISEKSEIFDDQFSVERPDGSNFTLKIRSTKLEDSAMYFCASRGTPGDTGELFFGEGSRLTVL.

This clonotype has a handful of counts. V gene TRBV28 combines with J gene TRBJ2-1; TRBD2 aligns across 8 bases. The germline CDR1 and CDR2 sequences are MDHEN and SYDVKM. J was trimmed by 5 bases and V by 8 bases; bases with no gene match: 5. The CDR3 sequence is 13 residues long. The CDR3 nucleotides are TGTGCCAGCTCGACACTAGCGGACAATGAGCAGTTCTTC. Residues: CASSTLADNEQFF.

At least ten counts were recorded for this clonotype. The genes are TRBV6-6 and TRBJ2-2, with unresolved D. In germline, CDR1 is MNHNY, CDR2 SVGAGI (reference sequence). This CDR3 spans 13 amino acids. V lost 7 bases and J lost 2, with 8 bases in between. CDR3: CASTYANTGELFF. The CDR3 region has the DNA TGTGCCAGCACCTACGCAAACACCGGGGAGCTGTTTTTT.

This clonotype was seen at least ten times. This rearrangement joins TRBV5-1 to TRBJ2-3; tentatively, D is TRBD1 (6 bases). This CDR3 contains 12 residues. Trimming left V 4 bases short and J 5 bases short, with 8 bases between. Germline values: CDR1 SGHRS, CDR2 YFSETQ. The CDR3 DNA reads as TGCGCCAGCAGCGTACAGGGAGATACGCAGTATTTT. Translated: CASSVQGDTQYF.

V gene TRBV28 combines with J gene TRBJ1-5; D perhaps matches TRBD1 (5 bases). With 2 bases removed from V and 5 bases from J, the gap between germline ends came to 7 bases. The CDR3 runs to 13 residues. Germline V lookup: CDR1 MDHEN, CDR2 SYDVKM. The CDR3 region is CASSLQGYQPQHF. CDR3 nucleotide sequence: TGTGCCAGCAGTTTACAGGGTTATCAGCCCCAGCATTTT.

The table lists this clonotype with many counts. The gene calls are TRBV7-8 and TRBJ2-1; D gene ambiguous. This CDR3 spans 11 amino acids. Germline CDR1 reads SGHVS; CDR2 reads FQNEAQ. Trimming pared 8 bases from V and 4 bases from J, leaving 6 bases between. The CDR3 coding sequence is TGTGCCAGCCTGGGGTACAATGAGCAGTTCTTC. Protein: CASLGYNEQFF.

This clonotype was seen only a few times. The V call is TRBV19, the J call TRBJ2-3; a weak D match, TRBD2 (6 bases). The CDR3 is 15 amino acids. V was clipped by 4 bases and J by 4 bases, with 15 bases between them. CDR1 is LNHDA, CDR2 SQIVND, per germline (reference sequence). CDR3 residues: CASSTGVGSPDTQYF. The CDR3 bases are TGTGCCAGTAGTACGGGGGTTGGCAGTCCAGATACGCAGTATTTT.

Sample share makes this clonotype medium-sized. V and J are TRBV10-1 and TRBJ2-3; 11 nucleotides agree with TRBD2. V trimming: 4 bases; J trimming: 4 bases; junction bases outside the gene matches: 4. The CDR3 runs 15 residues. Per germline, CDR1 WNHNN and CDR2 SYGVQD (reference sequence). CDR3 in DNA: TGCGCCAGCAGTGGGCTAGCGGGGGGCCCAGATACGCAGTATTTT. Translating gives CASSGLAGGPDTQYF.

This clonotype was seen at least ten times. The gene calls are TRBV12-5 and TRBJ1-6; TRBD1 agrees at 9 bases. Per germline, CDR1 LGHNT and CDR2 FRNRAP. With V trimmed by 5 bases and J by 8 bases, 7 bases remained unmatched. The CDR3 is made up of 15 amino acids. The CDR3 nucleotides read TGTGCTAGTGGTCCCCCCGGGACAGGGTATTCACCCCTCCACTTT. Its protein product is CASGPPGTGYSPLHF.

This clonotype appeared many times. The J gene is TRBJ2-5, the V gene TRBV3-1, with a possible D match to TRBD2 (5 bases). The CDR3 has 15 residues. CDR1 and CDR2 from the germline V gene are LGHDT and YNNKEL (reference sequence). Deletions cut 0 bases from V and 7 bases from J, with 15 bases between. The CDR3 is CASSQEVERRGTQYF. The CDR3 DNA follows: TGTGCCAGCAGCCAAGAGGTTGAGCGCCGGGGGACCCAGTACTTC.

This clonotype has ten or more counts. The rearrangement links TRBV20-1 to TRBJ2-7, with a tentative D call TRBD2 (7 bases). The CDR3 has 15 residues. V was shortened by 5 bases and J by 3 bases, with 20 bases between the two germline ends. Germline assignment: CDR1 DFQATT and CDR2 SNEGSKA (reference sequence). CDR3 DNA: TGCAGTGCTGGCCCTTGGGGGGGCGCCGACTACGAGCAGTACTTC. Translated, it gives CSAGPWGGADYEQYF.

The sample holds many counts of this clonotype. The V gene is TRBV5-1, the J gene TRBJ1-4; 9 bases agree with TRBD1. The CDR3 contains 14 residues. CDR1 and CDR2 from the germline V gene are SGHRS and YFSETQ. V lost 4 bases to trimming and J lost 6 bases; unmatched junction nucleotides: 4. The CDR3 coding sequence is TGCGCCAGCAGCATGGACAGGGGAGATGAAAAACTGTTTTTT. Translating it yields CASSMDRGDEKLFF.

This clonotype was detected ten times or more. The chain uses TRBV6-2 or TRBV6-3 and TRBJ1-5, with D maybe TRBD1 (5 bases). The CDR3 contains 12 residues. Trimming took 7 bases from V and 5 from J, leaving 9 bases between them. Looked up from germline, CDR1 is MNHEY and CDR2 is SVGEGT. This CDR3 reads CASTKGDQPQHF. The CDR3 DNA reads as TGTGCCAGCACCAAAGGGGATCAGCCCCAGCATTTT.

This clonotype was picked up many times. The chain is built from TRBV4-3 and TRBJ2-7, with TRBD2 identical over 11 bases. With 0 bases clipped from V and 4 bases from J, the junction kept 5 bases outside the gene matches. Per germline, CDR1 LGHNA and CDR2 YSLEER. The CDR3 runs 16 residues. The CDR3 sequence: CASSQDLPSGRYEQYF. CDR3 DNA: TGCGCCAGCAGCCAAGATCTTCCTAGCGGGAGGTACGAGCAGTACTTC.

This clonotype is medium-sized within its sample. The chain is built from TRBV20-1 and TRBJ2-3; 7 bases align to TRBD2. This CDR3 has 14 amino acids. From germline, CDR1 is DFQATT and CDR2 SNEGSKA (reference sequence). Losses at the gene ends were 8 bases for V and 0 bases for J; bases not matched to a gene: 8. CDR3 sequence (DNA): TGCAGTCTCACTAGCGCCTCTAGCACAGATACGCAGTATTTT. It specifies CSLTSASSTDTQYF.

In this sample, this clonotype is medium-sized. The chain has TRBV20-1 and TRBJ2-3; a weak D match, TRBD2 (5 bases). With 1 base removed from V and 5 bases from J, the gap between germline ends came to 13 bases. The CDR3 totals 14 residues. Germline CDR1 and CDR2: DFQATT and SNEGSKA (reference sequence). The CDR3, as DNA: TGCAGTGCTAGAGGGAGGCAGATCGTAGATACGCAGTATTTT. Residues: CSARGRQIVDTQYF.

This clonotype has a count of ten or more. The rearrangement uses TRBV28 and TRBJ2-3; perhaps TRBD2 as D (5 bases). Trimming left V 5 bases short and J 7 bases short, with 10 bases between. Looked up from germline, CDR1 is MDHEN and CDR2 is SYDVKM. CDR3 length: 12 residues. The CDR3 sequence is CASSAGSYTQYF. CDR3 nucleotide sequence: TGTGCCAGCAGTGCGGGTTCCTATACGCAGTATTTT.

This clonotype appeared many times. The chain couples TRBV7-6 to TRBJ1-5, with a possible D match to TRBD1 (6 bases). CDR1 is SGHVS, CDR2 FNYEAQ, per germline. CDR3 size: 17 residues. Trimming pared 1 base from V and 0 bases from J, leaving 13 bases between. This CDR3 is CASSLGPGHHSNQPQHF. The CDR3 nucleotides read TGTGCCAGCAGCTTAGGTCCGGGACACCATAGCAATCAGCCCCAGCATTTT.

This clonotype has a count of ten or more. The genes are TRBV3-1 and TRBJ2-5, with TRBD2 matching 11 bases. This CDR3 contains 15 residues. The germline V gene encodes CDR1 LGHDT and CDR2 YNNKEL (reference sequence). V was clipped by 5 bases and J by 5 bases; unmatched bases: 7. The CDR3 DNA sequence: TGTGCCAGCAGCGTACTAGCGGGAGAGGCGGAGACCCAGTACTTC. Residues: CASSVLAGEAETQYF.

With respect to this clonotype: This clone may be a read error of a much larger clone one base away. The chain joins TRBV7-6 to TRBJ2-2; D may correspond to TRBD1 or TRBD2 (5 bases each). Germline V gene lookup returns CDR1 SGHVS and CDR2 FNYEAQ. Trimming removed 1 base from V and 5 bases from J, with 11 bases in between. The CDR3 loop spans 15 amino acids. In DNA form, the CDR3 reads TGTGCCAGCAGCTTAGTACAGAGGGGAACCGGGGAGCTGTTTTTT. Its protein product is CASSLVQRGTGELFF.

This clonotype showed up many times. V and J are TRBV19 and TRBJ2-2, with D perhaps matching TRBD1 or TRBD2 (5 bases each). In germline, CDR1 is LNHDA, CDR2 SQIVND (reference sequence). The CDR3 sequence is 15 residues long. The ends were cut back, 5 bases at V and 0 bases at J, with 10 bases in the middle. The CDR3 region has the DNA TGTGCCAGTAGTGGGGCGGGCGCGAACACCGGGGAGCTGTTTTTT. Translated: CASSGAGANTGELFF. Based on the CDR3 plus reference TRBV19 and TRBJ2-2, the full variable domain is DGGITQSPKYLFRKEGQNVTLSCEQNLNHDAMYWYRQDPGQGLRLIYYSQIVNDFQKGDIAEGYSVSREKKESFPLTVTSAQKNPTAFYLCASSGAGANTGELFFGEGSRLTVL.

This clonotype appeared many times. This chain connects TRBV20-1 to TRBJ2-2; TRBD1 might be the D (6 bases). V lost 7 bases, J lost 0 bases, and 9 bases lay in between. Per germline, CDR1 DFQATT and CDR2 SNEGSKA (reference sequence). This CDR3 has 13 residues. DNA of the CDR3: TGCAGTGTCGGACAGACGAACACCGGGGAGCTGTTTTTT. It yields the protein CSVGQTNTGELFF.

This rearrangement joins TRBV13 to TRBJ2-2, with 7 bases fitting TRBD2. Germline lookup yields CDR1 PRHDT and CDR2 FYEKMQ (reference sequence). Trimming took 3 bases from V and 4 from J; bases not matched to a gene: 5. The length of the CDR3 is 15 residues. The CDR3 spells CASSLTGGGTGELFF. The DNA of the CDR3 is TGTGCCAGCAGCTTGACGGGAGGAGGCACCGGGGAGCTGTTTTTT.

In this sample, this clonotype turned up many times. CDR3 nucleotides: TGTGCCAGCAGTGTTCCGGTAACCTACGAGCAGTACTTC. It is translated as CASSVPVTYEQYF. The V and J genes are TRBV2 and TRBJ2-7; D unclear. V shed 4 bases and J shed 2 bases, with 9 bases lying between them. Germline CDR1 SNHLY, CDR2 FYNNEI. There are 13 residues in the CDR3.

This clonotype was detected many times. This chain connects TRBV20-1 to TRBJ2-5, with TRBD1 matching 7 bases. V was clipped by 6 bases and J by 5 bases; unmatched bases: 12. This CDR3 contains 14 residues. Germline V gene data show CDR1 as DFQATT and CDR2 as SNEGSKA (reference sequence). CDR3 loop: CSAARQGLGETQYF. The CDR3 nucleotides are TGCAGTGCGGCGAGACAGGGATTGGGCGAGACCCAGTACTTC.

This clonotype is classed as medium-sized (0.01 to 0.1%). The gene calls are TRBV10-3 and TRBJ2-5; 8 bases align to TRBD1. Losses at the gene ends were 3 bases for V and 4 bases for J; bases not matched to a gene: 7. In germline, CDR1 is ENHRY, CDR2 SYGVKD. This CDR3 has 15 amino acids. The CDR3 loop reads CAISEGTGRGETQYF. CDR3 DNA sequence: TGTGCCATCAGTGAAGGGACAGGTAGGGGAGAGACCCAGTACTTC.

This chain joins TRBV3-1 and TRBJ2-1, with D possibly TRBD1 on 7 matching bases. Deletions cut 6 bases from V and 6 bases from J, with 15 bases between. CDR3 length: 14 residues. Germline V gene lookup returns CDR1 LGHDT and CDR2 YNNKEL (reference sequence). The CDR3 sequence: CASRLAGGGNEQFF. The CDR3 nucleotides are TGTGCCAGCAGACTAGCAGGGGGAGGCAATGAGCAGTTCTTC.

This clonotype has just a few counts. J is TRBJ2-5 and V is TRBV4-3, with 7 bases aligning to TRBD1. The CDR3 is 13 amino acids. In germline, CDR1 is LGHNA, CDR2 YSLEER. Unmatched junction bases numbered 0, after V lost 4 bases and J lost 1 base. The CDR3 DNA is TGCGCCAGCAGCCGGGACAGCCAAGAGACCCAGTACTTC. This encodes CASSRDSQETQYF.